These 30 T cell receptor beta chains were sequenced from one sample in a study. TCRdb ran MiXCR on the RT-PCR reads and lists one entry per CDR3 protein. The sample records more than 550,000 distinct CDR3 sequences, about 14% being singletons. The material sequenced was memory CD4+ T cells from blood. These receptors were taken from a female donor in good health, serving as a healthy control.

This clonotype was recorded at least ten times. The chain recombines TRBV6-5 with TRBJ2-1, with unresolved D. The CDR3 consists of 14 residues. The V end was cut by 6 bases, the J end by 4 bases, with 13 bases between. CDR1 and CDR2 (germline): MNHEY, SVGAGI. In DNA, the CDR3 is TGTGCCAGCAGCTTCCGGTTTTCTTACAATGAGCAGTTCTTC. It specifies CASSFRFSYNEQFF.

The table lists this clonotype with a few counts. A single base separates this from a much larger clone, so it may be a read error. The conserved phenylalanine or tryptophan normally closing the CDR3 is absent here, so this likely arose from a read error. The V gene is TRBV12-3 or TRBV12-4, the J gene TRBJ1-6; D is uncertain. V lost 2 bases and J lost 5, with 4 bases in between. This CDR3 is built from 13 residues. CDR3 in amino acids: CASSLNDNSPLHL. CDR3 in DNA: TGTGCCAGCAGTTTAAATGATAATTCACCCCTCCACCTT.

This rearrangement joins TRBV7-2 to TRBJ1-2, with D uncertain. Germline CDR1 SGHTA, CDR2 FQGNSA. CDR3 size: 15 residues. The V gene lost 0 bases and the J gene lost 0 bases, with 8 bases spanning the gap. The CDR3 loop reads CASSLAHSSNYGYTF. CDR3 DNA sequence: TGTGCCAGCAGCTTAGCACACAGTTCTAACTATGGCTACACCTTC.

This clonotype was detected a few times. The chain recombines TRBV20-1 with TRBJ1-5, with TRBD1 matching over 9 bases. The CDR3 length is 17 residues. With 4 bases clipped from V and 0 bases from J, the junction kept 10 bases outside the gene matches. Germline assignment: CDR1 DFQATT and CDR2 SNEGSKA (reference sequence). This CDR3 reads CSAIWTGVTSSNQPQHF. The CDR3 DNA follows: TGCAGTGCTATTTGGACAGGGGTTACGAGTAGCAATCAGCCCCAGCATTTT.

At least ten counts were recorded for this clonotype. The chain couples TRBV20-1 to TRBJ2-1; 11 positions match TRBD2. V lost 2 bases to trimming and J lost 0 bases; unmatched junction nucleotides: 3. The CDR3 is 16 amino acids. Germline CDR1 reads DFQATT; CDR2 reads SNEGSKA (reference sequence). This CDR3 reads CSARLAGGSSYNEQFF. In DNA form, the CDR3 reads TGCAGTGCTAGACTAGCGGGGGGAAGCTCCTACAATGAGCAGTTCTTC.

This clonotype has a count of ten or more. The chain recombines TRBV7-2 with TRBJ2-7, with D tentatively TRBD1 (6 bases). CDR1 SGHTA and CDR2 FQGNSA come from the germline V gene. V dropped 1 base and J dropped 4 bases, with 17 bases sitting between them. The CDR3 spans 16 residues. The CDR3 DNA reads TGTGCCAGCAGCTTAGGTGCCAGGGGTAGTAGGTACGAGCAGTACTTC. This encodes CASSLGARGSRYEQYF.

This clonotype was detected a few times. V gene TRBV9 combines with J gene TRBJ2-5, with 9 bases aligning to TRBD2. This CDR3 region has 15 residues. The ends lost 4 bases at V and 5 bases at J; junction bases unmatched: 9. Germline CDR1 reads SGDLS; CDR2 reads YYNGEE. The chain's CDR3 is CASSTGLAGGETQYF. In nucleotides, the CDR3 is TGTGCCAGCAGCACGGGACTAGCAGGGGGGGAGACCCAGTACTTC.

V and J are TRBV25-1 and TRBJ2-4; 8 nucleotides agree with TRBD2. Germline-derived CDR1 and CDR2 are MGHDK and SYGVNS. CDR3 length: 14 amino acids. With 1 base clipped from V and 8 bases from J, the junction kept 4 bases outside the gene matches. The CDR3 DNA is TGTGCCAGCAGTGAATCGCGGGGGGAGGACATTCAGTACTTC. This translates into CASSESRGEDIQYF.

This clonotype was observed a handful of times. This chain links TRBV5-1 with TRBJ1-5, with a possible D match to TRBD1 (6 bases). This CDR3 has 13 residues. V lost 7 bases, J lost 3 bases, and 11 bases lay in between. Germline CDR1 is SGHRS and CDR2 is YFSETQ. The CDR3, as DNA: TGCGCCAGCCGCCGGGACATCAATCAGCCCCAGCATTTT. The encoded protein is CASRRDINQPQHF.

This rearrangement joins TRBV29-1 to TRBJ2-5; 10 nucleotides align to TRBD2. Germline-derived CDR1 and CDR2 are SQVTM and ANQGSEA. The CDR3 has 12 residues. Germline trimming cut 7 bases from V and 1 base from J; bases unmatched to any gene: 0. This CDR3 reads CSGTSGQETQYF. For the CDR3, the DNA is TGCAGCGGGACTAGCGGCCAAGAGACCCAGTACTTC.

This clonotype appeared many times. V is TRBV10-3 and J is TRBJ2-3; the match to TRBD2 covers 8 bases. Germline V lookup: CDR1 ENHRY, CDR2 SYGVKD. Germline trimming cut 6 bases from V and 2 bases from J; bases unmatched to any gene: 7. This CDR3 has 15 amino acids. CDR3 sequence reads: CAIRETSGVTDTQYF. The CDR3 region has the DNA TGTGCCATCAGGGAAACTAGCGGCGTCACAGATACGCAGTATTTT.

This clonotype was counted many times. The chain has TRBV4-3 and TRBJ2-2; unclear D gene. Trimming removed 0 bases at V and 3 bases at J, with 11 bases between. Germline V gene data show CDR1 as LGHNA and CDR2 as YSLEER. The CDR3 contains 16 residues. The CDR3 loop reads CASSQDIGYYTGELFF. CDR3 nucleotide sequence: TGCGCCAGCAGCCAAGATATTGGGTACTACACCGGGGAGCTGTTTTTT.

As regards this clonotype: A much larger clone lies a single base off, so this may be a read error. The chain carries TRBV20-1 and TRBJ2-3; possible D gene TRBD1, 6 bases. The germline CDR1 and CDR2 sequences are DFQATT and SNEGSKA (reference sequence). This CDR3 comprises 15 residues. The ends were cut back, 4 bases at V and 0 bases at J, with 14 bases in the middle. The CDR3 loop is CSATWTRGSTDTQYF. CDR3 nucleotide sequence: TGCAGTGCTACCTGGACAAGGGGGAGCACAGATACGCAGTATTTT.

This clonotype has a count of ten or more. The CDR3 loop reads CASSLAPGRSYGYTF. For the CDR3, the DNA is TGTGCCAGCAGCTTAGCGCCCGGACGGAGTTATGGCTACACCTTC. The chain links TRBV7-2 to TRBJ1-2, with D uncertain. CDR1 and CDR2 (germline): SGHTA, FQGNSA. V lost 0 bases and J 5 bases, leaving 13 bases between the germline ends. This CDR3 is 15 amino acids long.

V gene TRBV6-1 combines with J gene TRBJ1-2; TRBD1 is a possible D gene (6 bases). The ends were cut back, 8 bases at V and 2 bases at J, with 9 bases in the middle. In germline, CDR1 is MNHNS, CDR2 SASEGT. The CDR3 totals 12 residues. The CDR3: CASGGQNYGYTF. The CDR3 coding sequence is TGTGCCAGCGGGGGGCAAAACTATGGCTACACCTTC.

The chain combines TRBV28 with TRBJ2-7, with 7 bases that match TRBD1. V lost 7 bases to trimming and J lost 2 bases; unmatched junction nucleotides: 5. CDR1 is MDHEN, CDR2 SYDVKM, per germline. The CDR3 has 13 amino acids. CDR3 coding DNA: TGTGCCAGCACCCGGGACAGCCCCTACGAGCAGTACTTC. Translating it yields CASTRDSPYEQYF.

V is TRBV9 and J is TRBJ1-6, with D maybe TRBD1 (5 bases). The V gene lost 4 bases and the J gene lost 9 bases, with 11 bases spanning the gap. This CDR3 comprises 13 residues. Per germline, CDR1 SGDLS and CDR2 YYNGEE. For the CDR3, the DNA is TGTGCCAGCAGCCGCCTCGGGGGTTCACCCCTCCACTTT. This encodes CASSRLGGSPLHF.

In this sample, this clonotype turned up a few times. The chain couples TRBV20-1 to TRBJ2-4; 7 positions match TRBD1. The germline V gene has CDR1 DFQATT and CDR2 SNEGSKA (reference sequence). The V segment lost 0 bases and the J segment 1 base; nucleotides outside the gene matches: 9. This CDR3 has 17 residues. The CDR3 nucleotides read TGCAGTGCTAGAGATCGGGGAATGGACAGGGCCAAAAACATTCAGTACTTC. It specifies CSARDRGMDRAKNIQYF.

J is TRBJ2-4 and V is TRBV3-1; possibly TRBD2 for D (6 bases). The germline V gene has CDR1 LGHDT and CDR2 YNNKEL (reference sequence). V lost 0 bases to trimming and J lost 0 bases, with 24 bases between them. The length of the CDR3 is 21 residues. Here the CDR3 reads CASSQDWRGTCTHLAKNIQYF. CDR3 nucleotide sequence: TGTGCCAGCAGCCAAGATTGGCGCGGGACTTGCACACACCTAGCCAAAAACATTCAGTACTTC.

This clonotype was detected only a few times. V usage is TRBV18 and J usage is TRBJ1-6; perhaps TRBD1 as D (5 bases). Per the germline V gene, CDR1 is KGHSH and CDR2 is LQKENI. The CDR3 length is 18 residues. Between the trimmed V and J ends, which lost 2 bases and 8 bases, there was a span of 22 bases. The CDR3 spells CASSPTTRDPIIHSPLHF. The CDR3 bases are TGTGCCAGCTCACCAACAACTAGGGACCCGATAATACATTCACCCCTCCACTTT.

The chain combines TRBV5-1 with TRBJ2-7; D might be TRBD2 (5 bases). Trimming removed 0 bases at V and 6 bases at J, with 10 bases between. CDR3 size: 13 residues. The germline V gene encodes CDR1 SGHRS and CDR2 YFSETQ. The CDR3 DNA sequence: TGCGCCAGCAGCTTGGGAGGGCAGTCCGAGCAGTACTTC. It specifies CASSLGGQSEQYF.

This clonotype was counted ten times or more. The CDR3 coding sequence is TGTGCCAGCAGGATGGGGTACACTGAAGCTTTCTTT. Protein: CASRMGYTEAFF. This chain joins TRBV6-2 or TRBV6-3 and TRBJ1-1; D unclear. V lost 6 bases and J 3 bases, leaving 8 bases between the germline ends. From germline, CDR1 is MNHEY and CDR2 SVGEGT. CDR3 length: 12 residues.

The chain is built from TRBV11-2 and TRBJ2-7; D possibly corresponds to TRBD2 (5 bases). V lost 6 bases and J 4 bases, leaving 13 bases between the germline ends. The CDR3 spans 13 residues. Germline V gene sequence: CDR1 SGHAT, CDR2 FQNNGV. The chain's CDR3 is CASRNIKRYEQYF. CDR3 bases: TGTGCCAGCAGGAACATCAAGCGGTACGAGCAGTACTTC.

This chain connects TRBV5-1 to TRBJ2-3; perhaps TRBD1 as D (6 bases). Germline V gives CDR1 SGHRS, CDR2 YFSETQ. The V end lost 4 bases, the J end lost 0 bases, and 12 bases lay between the germline ends. The CDR3 is 15 amino acids. CDR3 amino acids: CASSPQQGSTDTQYF. The CDR3 bases are TGCGCCAGCAGCCCACAACAGGGAAGCACAGATACGCAGTATTTT. Combining the CDR3 with reference TRBV5-1 and TRBJ2-3 gives the whole variable domain KAGVTQTPRYLIKTRGQQVTLSCSPISGHRSVSWYQQTPGQGLQFLFEYFSETQRNKGNFPGRFSGRQFSNSRSEMNVSTLELGDSALYLCASSPQQGSTDTQYFGPGTRLTVL.

Ten or more counts support this clonotype. The rearrangement joins TRBV27 to TRBJ2-1, with D unresolved. Looked up from germline, CDR1 is MNHEY and CDR2 is SMNVEV (reference sequence). CDR3 length: 15 amino acids. V gave up 5 bases and J gave up 5 bases, with 16 bases separating them. CDR3 nucleotides: TGTGCCAGCAGTACCTGGGCTAAAGGCAACAATGAGCAGTTCTTC. This gives the protein CASSTWAKGNNEQFF.

At least ten counts were recorded for this clonotype. In nucleotides, the CDR3 is TGCAGTGCTCCCACTACTACCAGGAGCACAGATACGCAGTATTTT. It codes for CSAPTTTRSTDTQYF. This chain connects TRBV20-1 to TRBJ2-3; D remains ambiguous. This CDR3 contains 15 residues. Germline values: CDR1 DFQATT, CDR2 SNEGSKA (reference sequence). Trimming took off 5 bases at V and 0 bases at J, with 15 bases between the two ends.

This clonotype turned up a few times. The chain recombines TRBV6-6 with TRBJ2-5; 9 bases align to TRBD1. The ends lost 9 bases at V and 4 bases at J; junction bases unmatched: 6. The CDR3 sequence is 13 residues long. Looked up from germline, CDR1 is MNHNY and CDR2 is SVGAGI (reference sequence). In DNA, the CDR3 is TGTGCCAGTGTTACAGGGGGCGGAGAGACCCAGTACTTC. Its translation is CASVTGGGETQYF.

This rearrangement joins TRBV5-1 to TRBJ2-5; D is ambiguous. There are 14 residues in the CDR3. Germline CDR1 is SGHRS and CDR2 is YFSETQ. V dropped 0 bases and J dropped 2 bases, with 8 bases sitting between them. DNA of the CDR3: TGCGCCAGCAGCTTGGGTTCCGCGCAAGAGACCCAGTACTTC. Residues: CASSLGSAQETQYF.

This clonotype occurred many times. The chain is built from TRBV28 and TRBJ1-3, with no clear D. CDR1 is MDHEN and CDR2 is SYDVKM in the germline V gene. The ends were cut back, 2 bases at V and 4 bases at J, with 15 bases in the middle. This CDR3 comprises 16 residues. The CDR3 protein is CASSLGGVNLGNTIYF. The CDR3, as DNA: TGTGCCAGCAGTTTAGGAGGCGTAAATCTGGGAAACACCATATATTTT.

This clonotype has ten or more counts. V and J are TRBV10-3 and TRBJ2-3; a possible D gene is TRBD1 (6 bases). This CDR3 has 11 residues. Trimming took off 9 bases at V and 5 bases at J, with 9 bases between the two ends. The germline gives CDR1 ENHRY, CDR2 SYGVKD. In nucleotides, the CDR3 is TGTGCCATAGGGGGAGAAGATACGCAGTATTTT. Translated: CAIGGEDTQYF.